The entry below gives a single TCR beta chain sequence along with its context. The table came from immunoSEQ multiplex PCR; TCRdb's copy has only in-frame clones and leaves some out. The top ten hold about 8.1% of the sample, which has roughly 20,000 clones, about three quarters seen once. The data originate from a study of blood T cell repertoires in COVID-19. The ends were cut back, 6 bases at V and 10 bases at J, with 15 bases in the middle. This CDR3 has 12 amino acids. The genes are TRBV12-3 or TRBV12-4 and TRBJ1-2, with D perhaps matching TRBD1 (6 bases). This TCR came from a man aged 55 to 70 with acute or convalescent COVID-19. Sequencing used peripheral blood. The CDR3, as DNA: TGTGCCAGCAGGCGAGACAGGCACCCCTACACCTTC. The encoded protein is CASRRDRHPYTF.